The 25 T cell receptor beta chains listed next were all sequenced from one sample in a study of blood T cell repertoires in COVID-19. The data were produced by immunoSEQ multiplex PCR, yet TCRdb's version contains in-frame clones alone and is incomplete. Of some 130,000 clones listed, 85% are singletons. Source material: peripheral blood. The receptors here all came from a man older than 75 with acute or convalescent COVID-19.

The gene calls are TRBV5-4 and TRBJ2-3; D ambiguous. The CDR3 sequence is 16 residues long. Trimming pared 0 bases from V and 0 bases from J, leaving 11 bases between. Germline V lookup: CDR1 SGHNT, CDR2 YYREEE (reference sequence). In DNA, the CDR3 is TGTGCCAGCAGCTTGGACACCAGGCCTAGCACAGATACGCAGTATTTT. Its protein is CASSLDTRPSTDTQYF.

This chain uses TRBV5-1 with TRBJ1-1; D is unclear. Trimming left V 1 base short and J 5 bases short, with 12 bases between. The CDR3 has 14 amino acids. In germline, CDR1 is SGHRS, CDR2 YFSETQ. DNA for the CDR3: TGCGCCAGCAGCTTGCTTGAGGGAGGGACTGAAGCTTTCTTT. Translation: CASSLLEGGTEAFF.

The rearrangement links TRBV18 to TRBJ1-1; TRBD1 might be the D (5 bases). CDR3 length: 15 residues. Germline V gene sequence: CDR1 KGHSH, CDR2 LQKENI. The V and J ends lost 3 bases and 0 bases respectively, with 11 bases between them. The CDR3 sequence is CASSPLDMVNTEAFF. Here the CDR3 DNA reads TGTGCCAGCTCACCCCTGGACATGGTGAACACTGAAGCTTTCTTT.

This sequence joins TRBV11-3 and TRBJ2-5, with a tentative D call TRBD2 (7 bases). Germline CDR1 reads SGHNT; CDR2 reads YENEEA. Trimming cost V 5 bases and J 5 bases, with 18 bases left between them. The CDR3 is made up of 15 amino acids. CDR3 in amino acids: CASSRRGAGAETQYF. DNA of the CDR3: TGTGCCAGCAGCCGACGGGGGGCAGGGGCCGAGACCCAGTACTTC.

The J gene is TRBJ2-5, the V gene TRBV7-3, with a weak D call TRBD2 (6 bases). The V and J ends lost 2 bases and 5 bases respectively, with 9 bases between them. In germline, CDR1 is SGHTA, CDR2 FQGTGA. This CDR3 is 13 amino acids long. The CDR3 region has the DNA TGTGCCAGCAGCTTAGGAGGGGTGGAGACCCAGTACTTC. It codes for CASSLGGVETQYF.

The chain uses TRBV6-6 and TRBJ2-2; D uncertain. CDR3 length equals 13 residues. V shed 8 bases and J shed 7 bases, with 14 bases lying between them. Germline loops: CDR1 MNHNY, CDR2 SVGAGI (reference sequence). The CDR3 DNA reads TGTGCCAGCGACTTGGGTGTTCGCGGGGAGCTGTTTTTT. As protein: CASDLGVRGELFF.

CDR3 DNA: TGTGCCAGCAGACCAACGGCAACTAATGAAAAACTGTTTTTT. It yields the protein CASRPTATNEKLFF. The rearrangement links TRBV6-5 to TRBJ1-4; D is uncertain. The V end was cut by 6 bases, the J end by 0 bases, with 8 bases between. The CDR3 consists of 14 residues. The germline CDR1 and CDR2 sequences are MNHEY and SVGAGI.

The genes are TRBV7-2 and TRBJ1-2; 8 bases agree with TRBD1. The CDR3 is 14 amino acids. In germline, CDR1 is SGHTA, CDR2 FQGNSA. V lost 7 bases, J lost 5 bases, and 9 bases stayed unmatched. The CDR3 here is CASNLIGQGYGYTF. Here the CDR3 DNA reads TGTGCCAGCAACCTGATTGGACAGGGTTATGGCTACACCTTC.

The chain joins TRBV15 to TRBJ2-1, with 7 bases matching TRBD1. CDR3 size: 13 residues. V gave up 5 bases and J gave up 4 bases; unmatched junction bases: 2. The V gene's germline CDR1 is LNHNV and CDR2 YYDKDF (reference sequence). This chain's CDR3 is CATSRRGYNEQFF. Written as DNA, the CDR3 is TGTGCCACCAGCCGCAGGGGGTACAATGAGCAGTTCTTC.

This clone appeared once. J is TRBJ1-5 and V is TRBV2, with TRBD1 as a possible D gene (6 bases). CDR1 SNHLY and CDR2 FYNNEI come from the germline V gene. The CDR3 has 15 amino acids. Trimming stripped 1 base from V and 0 bases from J, with 7 bases between. The CDR3 spells CASSEEGDSNQPQHF. CDR3 in DNA: TGTGCCAGCAGTGAAGAGGGGGATAGCAATCAGCCCCAGCATTTT.

The chain employs TRBV27 and TRBJ1-3, with D possibly TRBD1 on 5 matching bases. The germline CDR1 and CDR2 sequences are MNHEY and SMNVEV (reference sequence). Trimming stripped 3 bases from V and 7 bases from J, with 10 bases between. CDR3 length: 13 amino acids. CDR3 sequence reads: CASSFREGNTIYF. In DNA form, the CDR3 reads TGTGCCAGCAGTTTTCGGGAGGGGAACACCATATATTTT.

This clone was seen once. V gene TRBV5-5 combines with J gene TRBJ1-2, with D unclear. CDR3 length equals 13 residues. Germline V gene sequence: CDR1 SGHKS, CDR2 YYEKEE (reference sequence). The V end lost 1 base, the J end lost 2 bases, and 6 bases lay between the germline ends. CDR3 DNA sequence: TGTGCCAGCAGCTTGTACCGGAACTATGGCTACACCTTC. Translating gives CASSLYRNYGYTF. Drawing the rest from reference TRBV5-5 and TRBJ1-2, the complete variable domain is DAGVTQSPTHLIKTRGQQVTLRCSPISGHKSVSWYQQVLGQGPQFIFQYYEKEERGRGNFPDRFSARQFPNYSSELNVNALLLGDSALYLCASSLYRNYGYTFGSGTRLTVV.

V usage is TRBV7-2 and J usage is TRBJ2-5; 9 bases fit TRBD2. The CDR3 contains 15 residues. V lost 0 bases, J lost 4 bases, and 3 bases stayed unmatched. The V gene's germline CDR1 is SGHTA and CDR2 FQGNSA. In nucleotides, the CDR3 is TGTGCCAGCAGCTTAGCTAGCGGGGGCGGAGAGACCCAGTACTTC. Protein: CASSLASGGGETQYF.

The chain couples TRBV11-2 to TRBJ2-7; 12 bases are shared with TRBD2. Per the germline V gene, CDR1 is SGHAT and CDR2 is FQNNGV. The V gene end was trimmed by 3 bases and the J gene end by 2 bases; junction bases not matched to a gene: 2. The length of the CDR3 is 15 residues. Here the CDR3 DNA reads TGTGCCAGCAGCTTCCGGACTAGCGGGACCTACGAGCAGTACTTC. Translated, it gives CASSFRTSGTYEQYF.

The rearrangement uses TRBV5-1 and TRBJ2-7, with D possibly TRBD1 on 5 matching bases. This CDR3 has 15 residues. Per germline, CDR1 SGHRS and CDR2 YFSETQ. V dropped 0 bases and J dropped 6 bases, with 16 bases sitting between them. The CDR3 bases are TGCGCCAGCAGCTTGGGAGTAGGGGCGGACGGCGAGCAGTACTTC. This codes for CASSLGVGADGEQYF.

This clone was detected once. This chain links TRBV4-1 with TRBJ2-1; a possible D gene is TRBD2 (5 bases). Between the trimmed V and J ends, which lost 3 bases and 2 bases, there was a span of 17 bases. The V gene's germline CDR1 is MGHRA and CDR2 YSYEKL. This CDR3 comprises 17 residues. CDR3 DNA: TGCGCCAGCAGCCAGGTCCCTGGCGGGTCGACCTACAATGAGCAGTTCTTC. Amino acid sequence: CASSQVPGGSTYNEQFF.

The rearrangement links TRBV10-3 to TRBJ2-7; 9 bases are shared with TRBD2. This CDR3 has 15 residues. With V trimmed by 4 bases and J by 2 bases, 6 bases remained unmatched. CDR1 and CDR2 (germline): ENHRY, SYGVKD. CDR3 region: CAISGASGATYEQYF. CDR3 sequence (DNA): TGTGCCATCAGTGGGGCTAGCGGGGCTACCTACGAGCAGTACTTC.

This chain links TRBV11-1 with TRBJ2-7; the match to TRBD1 covers 8 bases. The CDR3 totals 14 residues. Germline CDR1 SGHAT, CDR2 FQDESV (reference sequence). V lost 4 bases, J lost 3 bases, and 5 bases stayed unmatched. CDR3 region: CASSSTGEVYEQYF. The DNA for the CDR3 is TGTGCCAGCAGCTCGACAGGGGAAGTCTACGAGCAGTACTTC. Supplemented by reference TRBV11-1 and TRBJ2-7, the full variable domain reads EAEVAQSPRYKITEKSQAVAFWCDPISGHATLYWYRQILGQGPELLVQFQDESVVDDSQLPKDRFSAERLKGVDSTLKIQPAELGDSAMYLCASSSTGEVYEQYFGPGTRLTVT.

The genes are TRBV15 and TRBJ1-2; 9 nucleotides agree with TRBD1. V was pared by 2 bases and J by 7 bases, with 14 bases of the junction left unmatched. In germline, CDR1 is LNHNV, CDR2 YYDKDF (reference sequence). The CDR3 covers 17 residues. The DNA for the CDR3 is TGTGCCACCAGCAGACCCAAAATGGTGGGACAGGGTTCTGGCTACACCTTC. Translating gives CATSRPKMVGQGSGYTF. The whole variable domain, remainder taken from reference TRBV15 and TRBJ1-2, is DAMVIQNPRYQVTQFGKPVTLSCSQTLNHNVMYWYQQKSSQAPKLLFHYYDKDFNNEADTPDNFQSRRPNTSFCFLDIRSPGLGDTAMYLCATSRPKMVGQGSGYTFGSGTRLTVV.

This chain uses TRBV30 with TRBJ1-5; D gene unclear. CDR1 and CDR2 from the germline V gene are GTSNPN and SVGIG (reference sequence). The V gene lost 0 bases and the J gene lost 6 bases, with 9 bases spanning the gap. The CDR3 spans 13 residues. CDR3 sequence: CAWSVRRGQPQHF. CDR3 sequence (DNA): TGTGCCTGGAGTGTTAGGAGAGGTCAGCCCCAGCATTTT.

The chain uses TRBV21-1 and TRBJ1-5. TRBV21-1 is deemed a pseudogene. The CDR3 runs to 13 residues. This chain's CDR3 is CASSKPHNGPQHF. The CDR3, as DNA: TGTGCCAGCAGCAAACCCCATAACGGGCCCCAGCATTTT.

V is TRBV6-5 and J is TRBJ1-1; D is undetermined. Trimming took 6 bases from V and 6 from J, leaving 14 bases between them. The germline V gene has CDR1 MNHEY and CDR2 SVGAGI. This CDR3 spans 13 amino acids. CDR3 loop: CASRERQWAEAFF. In DNA form, the CDR3 reads TGTGCCAGCAGGGAGAGGCAGTGGGCTGAAGCTTTCTTT.

The genes are TRBV5-3 and TRBJ2-7; 11 positions match TRBD2. TRBV5-3 has ORF status, its function being uncertain. V shed 2 bases, J shed 4 bases, and the junction held 5 bases outside the gene matches. CDR3 length: 15 amino acids. The CDR3 nucleotides read TGTGCCAGAAGCTTCACGACTAGCGGGACTTACGAGCAGTACTTC. Its protein product is CARSFTTSGTYEQYF.

The J gene is TRBJ2-7, the V gene TRBV28, with 8 bases lining up with TRBD1. The CDR3 is 13 residues long. The germline CDR1 and CDR2 sequences are MDHEN and SYDVKM. V lost 5 bases, J lost 7 bases, and 7 bases stayed unmatched. Written as DNA, the CDR3 is TGTGCCAGCAGTGACAGGGGTCCGGTAGAGCAGTACTTC. Amino acid sequence: CASSDRGPVEQYF.

The chain combines TRBV10-3 with TRBJ1-1, with TRBD1 as a possible D gene (6 bases). This CDR3 is built from 12 residues. Trimming shortened V by 6 bases and J by 1 base, and 6 bases separated the two germline ends. The germline V gene encodes CDR1 ENHRY and CDR2 SYGVKD. In nucleotides, the CDR3 is TGTGCCATCAGGGGACAGAACACTGAAGCTTTCTTT. Protein: CAIRGQNTEAFF.